Presented here are 27 T cell receptor beta chains from one specimen sequenced in a study of T cell repertoires in cytomegalovirus infection (dated by TCRdb to the late 2010s). Read against the paper, the sample's treatment or condition label means: in vitro stimulation with specific CMV peptide epitopes to enrich CMV-specific T cells. Sequencer: Illumina HiSeq 1500. TCRdb cleaned the public reads at Q25 with fastp, built clones with MiXCR and kept in-frame beta chains. Rows merge per CDR3 protein into single entries with the most common DNA and genes. For this sample there are about 830,000 distinct CDR3 sequences; approximately 29% appear just once. Over 10% of the sample belongs to the ten largest clones. These receptors' targets are unknown. The sample in question was cultured CD8+ T cells from PBMCs, obtained from culture after CMV antigen stimulation. These receptors were taken from a human donor in good health (CMV status not recorded). Some clones in this sample may be carry-over from other donors' samples.

The chain recombines TRBV6-1 with TRBJ2-7, with D maybe TRBD2 (6 bases). The CDR3 is 12 residues long. Germline CDR1 MNHNS, CDR2 SASEGT. V was cut by 5 bases and J by 7 bases, with 12 bases left in between. Here the CDR3 reads CASSWRGREQYF. The DNA for the CDR3 is TGTGCCAGCAGTTGGAGGGGCAGGGAGCAGTACTTC.

The rearrangement uses TRBV6-1 and TRBJ2-1, with D perhaps TRBD1 or TRBD2 (6 bases each). Germline V lookup: CDR1 MNHNS, CDR2 SASEGT. The CDR3 has 14 amino acids. Trimming stripped 4 bases from V and 5 bases from J, with 12 bases between. The CDR3 sequence: CASSAWGAHNEQFF. CDR3 nucleotide sequence: TGTGCCAGCAGTGCCTGGGGGGCCCACAATGAGCAGTTCTTC.

The count of this clonotype is one. The chain recombines TRBV14 with TRBJ2-7; unclear D gene. CDR1 and CDR2 (germline): SGHDN, FVKESK. The CDR3 totals 13 residues. Trimming removed 3 bases at V and 5 bases at J, with 11 bases between. The CDR3 loop reads CASSQPQDHEQYF. CDR3 bases: TGTGCCAGCAGCCAGCCCCAGGACCACGAGCAGTACTTC.

This clonotype rates as medium-sized (0.01 to 0.1%). The chain recombines TRBV19 with TRBJ2-2; D ambiguous. Germline CDR1 is LNHDA and CDR2 is SQIVND (reference sequence). The CDR3 is 12 amino acids. V gave up 9 bases and J gave up 3 bases, with 8 bases separating them. CDR3 loop: CASFVDTGELFF. The CDR3 coding sequence is TGTGCCAGCTTTGTAGACACCGGGGAGCTGTTTTTT.

With respect to this clonotype: The junction departs from the called germline gene at one end, perhaps through a read error. The chain employs TRBV2 and TRBJ1-2, with unresolved D. Germline CDR1 SNHLY, CDR2 FYNNEI. The CDR3 sequence is 13 residues long. As DNA, the CDR3 is TGTGCCAGCAGTGAAGCGCTTAACGATGGCTACACCTTC. It translates to CASSEALNDGYTF.

The chain couples TRBV6-4 to TRBJ2-3; either TRBD1 or TRBD2 may supply D (6 bases each). Germline-derived CDR1 and CDR2 are MRHNA and SNTAGT. Trimming stripped 0 bases from V and 4 bases from J, with 14 bases between. This CDR3 spans 16 amino acids. In DNA form, the CDR3 reads TGTGCCAGCAGTGACTCGACTAGTGAGGGGGCAGATACGCAGTATTTT. Translated: CASSDSTSEGADTQYF.

V gene TRBV3-1 combines with J gene TRBJ2-1, with 9 positions matching TRBD2. The CDR3 is 13 amino acids. CDR1 is LGHDT, CDR2 YNNKEL, per germline (reference sequence). With V trimmed by 0 bases and J by 14 bases, 5 bases remained unmatched. As DNA, the CDR3 is TGTGCCAGCAGCCAAGACCTAGCGGGGCCGAAGTTCTTC. It is translated as CASSQDLAGPKFF.

This clonotype came up many times. The chain couples TRBV7-2 to TRBJ1-5; maybe TRBD1 (6 bases). Germline-derived CDR1 and CDR2 are SGHTA and FQGNSA. V was trimmed by 5 bases and J by 2 bases, leaving 22 bases between them. This CDR3 comprises 18 residues. The CDR3 DNA sequence: TGTGCCAGCAGCCGATACCAACGCGGATACAGGGGCAATCAGCCCCAGCATTTT. This codes for CASSRYQRGYRGNQPQHF.

The chain joins TRBV2 to TRBJ2-6; 12 bases match TRBD2. The CDR3 contains 18 residues. Germline V gene sequence: CDR1 SNHLY, CDR2 FYNNEI. With 4 bases clipped from V and 3 bases from J, the junction kept 7 bases outside the gene matches. CDR3 loop: CASSGLAGESFGANVLTF. Written as DNA, the CDR3 is TGTGCCAGCAGTGGACTAGCGGGGGAGTCTTTTGGGGCCAACGTCCTGACTTTC.

This clonotype showed up just a few times. The chain recombines TRBV6-1 with TRBJ1-1; a weak D match, TRBD1 (6 bases). V was clipped by 7 bases and J by 1 base, with 7 bases between them. Looked up from germline, CDR1 is MNHNS and CDR2 is SASEGT. This CDR3 spans 12 amino acids. CDR3 in DNA: TGTGCCAGCAACAGGGAGAACACTGAAGCTTTCTTT. It translates to CASNRENTEAFF.

The chain employs TRBV27 and TRBJ1-2; no definite D call. With 11 bases removed from V and 4 bases from J, the gap between germline ends came to 11 bases. Germline V gives CDR1 MNHEY, CDR2 SMNVEV (reference sequence). The CDR3 is 11 residues long. This CDR3 is CALKGPYGYTF. Here the CDR3 DNA reads TGTGCCTTAAAGGGCCCCTATGGCTACACCTTC.

V gene TRBV11-2 combines with J gene TRBJ2-3; 9 bases match TRBD1. Losses at the gene ends were 4 bases for V and 5 bases for J; bases not matched to a gene: 7. The CDR3 spans 15 residues. Germline assignment: CDR1 SGHAT and CDR2 FQNNGV. CDR3 sequence reads: CASSSPGQGGDTQYF. The CDR3 DNA is TGTGCCAGCAGCTCACCGGGACAGGGAGGAGATACGCAGTATTTT.

This clonotype was observed at least ten times. CDR3 coding DNA: TGTGCCAGCAGCTTAGGGCAGCAGTACCAAGAGACCCAGTACTTC. Its protein product is CASSLGQQYQETQYF. The rearrangement links TRBV7-9 to TRBJ2-5; D is uncertain. The CDR3 consists of 15 residues. V was clipped by 1 base and J by 0 bases, with 9 bases between them. Germline values: CDR1 SEHNR, CDR2 FQNEAQ (reference sequence).

This clonotype was recorded at least ten times. V and J are TRBV11-3 and TRBJ2-3; D remains unclear. The CDR3 contains 14 residues. V was trimmed by 3 bases and J by 0 bases, leaving 7 bases between them. Germline loops: CDR1 SGHNT, CDR2 YENEEA. The CDR3 sequence: CASSFGLSTDTQYF. Written as DNA, the CDR3 is TGTGCCAGCAGCTTCGGGCTGAGCACAGATACGCAGTATTTT. The full variable domain, rest sourced from reference TRBV11-3 and TRBJ2-3, is EAGVVQSPRYKIIEKKQPVAFWCNPISGHNTLYWYLQNLGQGPELLIRYENEEAVDDSQLPKDRFSAERLKGVDSTLKIQPAELGDSAVYLCASSFGLSTDTQYFGPGTRLTVL.

A few counts support this clonotype. The V call is TRBV27, the J call TRBJ2-1; weak D call: TRBD2 (6 bases). V lost 6 bases, J lost 10 bases, and 19 bases lay in between. The CDR3 sequence is 14 residues long. CDR1 is MNHEY, CDR2 SMNVEV, per germline (reference sequence). CDR3 DNA sequence: TGTGCCAGCAGGTTGGGGGGTCGGCTCAAGGAGCAGTTCTTC. Amino acid sequence: CASRLGGRLKEQFF.

The chain joins TRBV27 to TRBJ1-2, with D unclear. Germline V gene lookup returns CDR1 MNHEY and CDR2 SMNVEV (reference sequence). Trimming pared 4 bases from V and 4 bases from J, leaving 10 bases between. The CDR3 totals 13 residues. CDR3: CASSSPEGYGYTF. The CDR3 bases are TGTGCCAGCAGTTCCCCTGAGGGCTATGGCTACACCTTC.

V gene TRBV7-9 combines with J gene TRBJ2-1, with 8 bases matching TRBD1. From germline, CDR1 is SEHNR and CDR2 FQNEAQ (reference sequence). Trimming removed 0 bases from V and 9 bases from J; junction bases left unmatched: 13. The CDR3 is made up of 17 amino acids. The CDR3 protein is CASSLAIGQGANGEQFF. The CDR3 region has the DNA TGTGCCAGCAGCTTAGCGATCGGGCAGGGGGCTAACGGTGAGCAGTTCTTC.

V is TRBV10-3 and J is TRBJ2-5; 12 bases map to TRBD2. Germline loops: CDR1 ENHRY, CDR2 SYGVKD. V lost 4 bases to trimming and J lost 3 bases; unmatched junction nucleotides: 6. The CDR3 has 16 residues. As DNA, the CDR3 is TGTGCCATCAGTGGGACTAGCGGGGCCTTAGAAGAGACCCAGTACTTC. Amino acids: CAISGTSGALEETQYF.

This chain links TRBV7-6 with TRBJ2-7, with 8 nucleotides matching TRBD2. CDR1 and CDR2 (germline): SGHVS, FNYEAQ. This CDR3 is 15 amino acids long. V was clipped by 5 bases and J by 2 bases; unmatched bases: 8. CDR3 in amino acids: CASSPKAGAPYEQYF. In DNA form, the CDR3 reads TGTGCCAGCAGCCCAAAAGCGGGGGCCCCCTACGAGCAGTACTTC.

This clonotype was picked up a small number of times. The junction and the germline gene differ at one end; a read error may be behind it. The chain has TRBV19 and TRBJ1-2, with D perhaps matching TRBD1 (6 bases). This CDR3 region has 12 residues. Germline CDR1 LNHDA, CDR2 SQIVND (reference sequence). Here the CDR3 DNA reads TGTGCCAGTAGTATAAACAACAGGGACCGCTCCTTC. It translates to CASSINNRDRSF. Complete variable domain (other parts from reference TRBV19 and TRBJ1-2): DGGITQSPKYLFRKEGQNVTLSCEQNLNHDAMYWYRQDPGQGLRLIYYSQIVNDFQKGDIAEGYSVSREKKESFPLTVTSAQKNPTAFYLCASSINNRDRSFGSGTRLTVV.

The chain recombines TRBV10-3 with TRBJ1-1; TRBD1 agrees at 12 bases. The germline V gene has CDR1 ENHRY and CDR2 SYGVKD. CDR3 length equals 14 residues. Unmatched junction bases numbered 8, after V lost 11 bases and J lost 4 bases. CDR3 DNA sequence: TGTGCCGCTGGGGACAGGGGGCCTGGCACTGAAGCTTTCTTT. Translating it yields CAAGDRGPGTEAFF.

This chain joins TRBV27 and TRBJ1-4; 8 bases fit TRBD1. Germline-derived CDR1 and CDR2 are MNHEY and SMNVEV (reference sequence). The CDR3 spans 14 residues. V shed 3 bases, J shed 8 bases, and the junction held 5 bases outside the gene matches. The chain's CDR3 is CASSFQGAEEKLFF. CDR3 DNA: TGTGCCAGCAGTTTTCAGGGGGCTGAAGAAAAACTGTTTTTT.

This clonotype appeared a few times. This rearrangement joins TRBV7-3 to TRBJ1-1; 10 bases are a match to TRBD1. J was trimmed by 7 bases and V by 5 bases; bases with no gene match: 7. The CDR3 has 14 amino acids. Germline loops: CDR1 SGHTA, CDR2 FQGTGA. The CDR3 sequence is CASSMGQGSLEAFF. CDR3 coding DNA: TGTGCCAGCAGCATGGGACAGGGGTCCCTTGAAGCTTTCTTT. Using reference TRBV7-3 and TRBJ1-1 for the parts outside the CDR3, the full variable domain is GAGVSQTPSNKVTEKGKYVELRCDPISGHTALYWYRQSLGQGPEFLIYFQGTGAADDSGLPNDRFFAVRPEGSVSTLKIQRTERGDSAVYLCASSMGQGSLEAFFGQGTRLTVV.

Details on this clonotype: One junction end disagrees with the germline gene, perhaps due to a read error. The chain links TRBV7-9 to TRBJ2-1; the D gene could be TRBD1 or TRBD2 (5 bases each). CDR3 size: 13 residues. The germline V gene has CDR1 SEHNR and CDR2 FQNEAQ (reference sequence). The CDR3 sequence is CANSLPGANEQFF. CDR3 DNA: TGTGCCAACAGCCTGCCCGGGGCTAATGAGCAGTTCTTC.

In regard to this clonotype: One end of the junction fails to match germline, which may point to a read error. V and J are TRBV7-6 and TRBJ2-2; 8 bases are a match to TRBD2. The CDR3 sequence is 16 residues long. Germline V gene sequence: CDR1 SGHVS, CDR2 FNYEAQ. In DNA, the CDR3 is TGTGCTAGCAGCACTAGCGGTAGTGCGCGGACCGGGGAGCTGTTTTTT. The encoded protein is CASSTSGSARTGELFF.

This clonotype came up a few times. The V and J genes are TRBV6-6 and TRBJ2-1; D might be TRBD1 or TRBD2, each matching 5 bases. Trimming took off 6 bases at V and 11 bases at J, with 17 bases between the two ends. This CDR3 is built from 13 residues. From germline, CDR1 is MNHNY and CDR2 SVGAGI (reference sequence). DNA of the CDR3: TGTGCCAGCAGCACGTCCCCTTTGGGACAGCAGTTCTTC. It codes for CASSTSPLGQQFF.

Points on this clonotype: A much larger clonotype is one base distant, so this may be a read error. The chain couples TRBV7-2 to TRBJ1-3; D not resolved. The CDR3 consists of 19 residues. V was trimmed by 1 base and J by 2 bases, leaving 21 bases between them. Germline loops: CDR1 SGHTA, CDR2 FQGNSA. CDR3 coding DNA: TGTGCCAGCAGCTTAGTTGGTTATCAAGTCGGGAGCACTGGAAACACCATATATTTT. Translated: CASSLVGYQVGSTGNTIYF.